The sequence of this TCR beta chain was determined in a study of CD8 T cells in Susac syndrome. Study-wide findings and caveats: Regarding the TCR sequencing and HLA analysis, the study admitted that a relatively small number of individuals were involved.

Germline loops: CDR1 MNHEY, CDR2 SMNVEV (reference sequence). The CDR3 has 14 residues. V was clipped by 3 bases and J by 11 bases, with 17 bases between them. An amount of RNA that ranged from roughly 0.5 to 1 ug was reverse transcribed with random hexamers. MiXCR, run by TCRdb on the immunoSEQ multiplex PCR reads, gives a single entry per CDR3 protein. The sample gives under 350,000 distinct CDR3 sequences, 90% to 95% of which show up once; approximately 0.065% is in the top ten. Sequencing targeted TCR beta in blood CD8+ and CD4+ T cells. The multiple sclerosis control group consisted of treatment-naive patients whose relapsing-remitting disease, which was either stable or active, fulfilled revised McDonald criteria. TEMRA cells were FACS-enriched, while CD8+ and CD4+ T cells were negatively isolated. As to this clonotype: The antigen is undetermined.

Sequencing was done on a sample of CD4+ T cells from PBMCs. This TCR came from a human donor with multiple sclerosis. This chain links TRBV27 with TRBJ2-1; maybe TRBD2 (5 bases). The CDR3 reads CASSLQLLAGQQFF. The CDR3 nucleotides are TGTGCCAGCAGTTTGCAACTGCTGGCGGGTCAGCAGTTCTTC.